These 21 T cell receptor beta chains originate from one sample sequenced in a study of lymphopenia after photon versus proton radiotherapy. TCRdb's table, derived via immunoSEQ multiplex PCR, lists solely in-frame clones and lacks some. The sample has approximately 80,000 clones, around 83% seen once. The material was peripheral blood, obtained from a patient treated with proton-based radiotherapy. These receptors originate from a man in his sixties with pancreatic cancer.

Here the CDR3 reads CASSPSGVSNQPQHF. CDR3 nucleotide sequence: TGTGCCAGCAGTCCTTCCGGGGTGTCCAATCAGCCCCAGCATTTT. The genes are TRBV2 and TRBJ1-5; no firm D call. The CDR3 is 15 residues long. Germline V gene data show CDR1 as SNHLY and CDR2 as FYNNEI. Between the trimmed V and J ends, which lost 5 bases and 3 bases, there was a span of 14 bases. Variable domain in full (rest from reference TRBV2 and TRBJ1-5): EPEVTQTPSHQVTQMGQEVILRCVPISNHLYFYWYRQILGQKVEFLVSFYNNEISEKSEIFDDQFSVERPDGSNFTLKIRSTKLEDSAMYFCASSPSGVSNQPQHFGDGTRLSIL.

In DNA form, the CDR3 reads TGTGCCAGCAGGGGCCTCTCCTACGAGCAGTACTTC. Amino acid sequence: CASRGLSYEQYF. The gene calls are TRBV19 and TRBJ2-7, with D perhaps matching TRBD1 (6 bases). The CDR3 runs to 12 residues. V was pared by 9 bases and J by 0 bases, with 9 bases between. Germline CDR1 LNHDA, CDR2 SQIVND (reference sequence).

J is TRBJ2-7 and V is TRBV19; 7 bases are a match to TRBD1. The CDR3 contains 15 residues. The germline V gene encodes CDR1 LNHDA and CDR2 SQIVND (reference sequence). The ends lost 3 bases at V and 5 bases at J; junction bases unmatched: 10. DNA for the CDR3: TGTGCCAGTAGTATGTTCCAAGGGGGCTGGGACGAGCAGTACTTC. Amino acids: CASSMFQGGWDEQYF. The full variable domain, completed using reference TRBV19 and TRBJ2-7, is DGGITQSPKYLFRKEGQNVTLSCEQNLNHDAMYWYRQDPGQGLRLIYYSQIVNDFQKGDIAEGYSVSREKKESFPLTVTSAQKNPTAFYLCASSMFQGGWDEQYFGPGTRLTVT.

The chain is built from TRBV7-8 and TRBJ2-1; weak D call: TRBD2 (6 bases). V dropped 4 bases and J dropped 9 bases, with 22 bases sitting between them. Germline CDR1 and CDR2: SGHVS and FQNEAQ. This CDR3 comprises 16 residues. The CDR3 DNA follows: TGTGCCAGCAGCTCGGCCCGGGGCGACAAGGGAGGTGAGCAGTTCTTC. Amino acid sequence: CASSSARGDKGGEQFF.

The chain carries TRBV6-5 and TRBJ1-2, with D unresolved. Germline assignment: CDR1 MNHEY and CDR2 SVGAGI. V lost 2 bases, J lost 5 bases, and 3 bases lay in between. The length of the CDR3 is 11 residues. CDR3 sequence: CASSYGYGYTF. The CDR3 nucleotides are TGTGCCAGCAGTTACGGGTATGGCTACACCTTC.

The chain uses TRBV6-5 and TRBJ2-7, with 7 bases fitting TRBD1. The CDR3 is made up of 13 amino acids. Germline V lookup: CDR1 MNHEY, CDR2 SVGAGI. With 10 bases clipped from V and 5 bases from J, the junction kept 11 bases outside the gene matches. The CDR3 sequence: CATRGLQANEQYF. CDR3 in DNA: TGTGCCACCAGGGGGTTACAAGCTAACGAGCAGTACTTC.

V and J are TRBV27 and TRBJ2-2, with TRBD1 matching 8 bases. With 0 bases clipped from V and 4 bases from J, the junction kept 7 bases outside the gene matches. Germline values: CDR1 MNHEY, CDR2 SMNVEV (reference sequence). This CDR3 spans 17 amino acids. CDR3 in amino acids: CASSLSPRTGTTGELFF. The CDR3 DNA follows: TGTGCCAGCAGTTTATCTCCCCGGACAGGGACCACCGGGGAGCTGTTTTTT.

V is TRBV5-1 and J is TRBJ1-5; no definite D call. The V end lost 0 bases, the J end lost 4 bases, and 5 bases lay between the germline ends. This CDR3 spans 13 amino acids. Germline V gene data show CDR1 as SGHRS and CDR2 as YFSETQ. CDR3 DNA: TGCGCCAGCAGCTTGGACTGGAATCAGCCCCAGCATTTT. It translates to CASSLDWNQPQHF.

This clone has a handful of counts. V and J are TRBV5-1 and TRBJ2-3, with TRBD2 matching over 11 bases. V lost 0 bases to trimming and J lost 2 bases; unmatched junction nucleotides: 2. This CDR3 is 16 amino acids long. CDR1 is SGHRS and CDR2 is YFSETQ in the germline V gene. In DNA, the CDR3 is TGCGCCAGCAGCTTGGGGGGACTAGCGGCCACAGATACGCAGTATTTT. Amino acids: CASSLGGLAATDTQYF. Together with reference TRBV5-1 and TRBJ2-3, the CDR3 gives the full variable domain: KAGVTQTPRYLIKTRGQQVTLSCSPISGHRSVSWYQQTPGQGLQFLFEYFSETQRNKGNFPGRFSGRQFSNSRSEMNVSTLELGDSALYLCASSLGGLAATDTQYFGPGTRLTVL.

This sequence joins TRBV7-2 and TRBJ2-7; 9 nucleotides align to TRBD1. The CDR3 is made up of 15 amino acids. Trimming removed 1 base from V and 6 bases from J; junction bases left unmatched: 7. Per germline, CDR1 SGHTA and CDR2 FQGNSA. CDR3 region: CASSLVGTGISEQYF. DNA of the CDR3: TGTGCCAGCAGCTTAGTTGGGACAGGGATATCCGAGCAGTACTTC. Using reference TRBV7-2 and TRBJ2-7 for the parts outside the CDR3, the full variable domain is GAGVSQSPSNKVTEKGKDVELRCDPISGHTALYWYRQSLGQGLEFLIYFQGNSAPDKSGLPSDRFSAERTGGSVSTLTIQRTQQEDSAVYLCASSLVGTGISEQYFGPGTRLTVT.

The chain has TRBV28 and TRBJ1-1; D gene unclear. V was trimmed by 3 bases and J by 0 bases, leaving 11 bases between them. In germline, CDR1 is MDHEN, CDR2 SYDVKM. The CDR3 is 15 amino acids. CDR3 protein: CASSLIVRMNTEAFF. Here the CDR3 DNA reads TGTGCCAGCAGTTTGATTGTCCGGATGAACACTGAAGCTTTCTTT.

The chain joins TRBV28 to TRBJ1-1; D is undetermined. Germline loops: CDR1 MDHEN, CDR2 SYDVKM. The CDR3 loop spans 13 amino acids. Trimming left V 3 bases short and J 2 bases short, with 7 bases between. DNA for the CDR3: TGTGCCAGCAGTTTTGGCAGTAACACTGAAGCTTTCTTT. It encodes CASSFGSNTEAFF.

The J gene is TRBJ2-2, the V gene TRBV7-9, with D unclear. The V and J ends lost 5 bases and 4 bases respectively, with 8 bases between them. The CDR3 is made up of 13 amino acids. Germline CDR1 SEHNR, CDR2 FQNEAQ (reference sequence). In DNA form, the CDR3 reads TGTGCCAGCAGCCCGCGAGCCACCGGGGAGCTGTTTTTT. Residues: CASSPRATGELFF.

The gene calls are TRBV5-1 and TRBJ1-1; 8 nucleotides agree with TRBD1. Germline CDR1 and CDR2: SGHRS and YFSETQ. The CDR3 is 15 amino acids. V was clipped by 2 bases and J by 6 bases; unmatched bases: 9. CDR3 nucleotide sequence: TGCGCCAGCAGCTTCAGGCAGGGGGCGGCCTCTGAAGCTTTCTTT. Translated, it gives CASSFRQGAASEAFF.

The chain uses TRBV28 and TRBJ1-5; 7 bases fit TRBD1. The CDR3 sequence is 16 residues long. J lost 2 bases, V lost 5 bases, and 9 bases had no gene match. Germline assignment: CDR1 MDHEN and CDR2 SYDVKM. CDR3 DNA: TGTGCCAGCAGTAGCGGGCAGGGGGTCGGCAATCAGCCCCAGCATTTT. Encoded protein: CASSSGQGVGNQPQHF.

The chain links TRBV7-2 to TRBJ2-7; D not resolved. V was clipped by 5 bases and J by 0 bases, with 11 bases between them. Germline-derived CDR1 and CDR2 are SGHTA and FQGNSA. CDR3 length: 14 residues. The DNA of the CDR3 is TGTGCCAGCAGCCGAGAGGCGAGCTCCTACGAGCAGTACTTC. As protein: CASSREASSYEQYF.

V is TRBV29-1 and J is TRBJ2-3; 10 positions match TRBD2. Germline assignment: CDR1 SQVTM and CDR2 ANQGSEA. The CDR3 totals 15 residues. With V trimmed by 4 bases and J by 1 base, 5 bases remained unmatched. CDR3 residues: CSVVTGTSGTDTQYF. The CDR3, as DNA: TGCAGCGTTGTTACCGGGACTAGCGGCACAGATACGCAGTATTTT.

This chain joins TRBV28 and TRBJ2-4, with D tentatively TRBD1 (5 bases). This CDR3 region has 16 residues. Germline V gives CDR1 MDHEN, CDR2 SYDVKM. V lost 6 bases, J lost 1 base, and 16 bases lay in between. CDR3 loop: CASSITGTGAKNIQYF. Here the CDR3 DNA reads TGTGCCAGCAGCATCACAGGTACTGGGGCCAAAAACATTCAGTACTTC.

This clone has only one observation. This chain links TRBV4-1 with TRBJ2-7; perhaps D is TRBD1 or TRBD2 (5 bases each). Trimming stripped 4 bases from V and 0 bases from J, with 19 bases between. Germline V gene lookup returns CDR1 MGHRA and CDR2 YSYEKL. CDR3 length: 17 amino acids. In DNA, the CDR3 is TGCGCCAGCAGCCGGGATGGGGACGCCGTATTCTCCTACGAGCAGTACTTC. Translation gives CASSRDGDAVFSYEQYF.

The chain joins TRBV7-9 to TRBJ1-1; D perhaps matches TRBD1 (5 bases). The V gene's germline CDR1 is SEHNR and CDR2 FQNEAQ (reference sequence). Trimming cost V 4 bases and J 2 bases, with 14 bases left between them. This CDR3 region has 15 residues. The CDR3 loop is CASSSDTTGNTEAFF. The CDR3 coding sequence is TGTGCCAGCAGCTCCGATACTACAGGTAACACTGAAGCTTTCTTT.

The chain joins TRBV15 to TRBJ1-5; 10 bases agree with TRBD1. Trimming removed 5 bases from V and 3 bases from J; junction bases left unmatched: 10. Germline-derived CDR1 and CDR2 are LNHNV and YYDKDF (reference sequence). The CDR3 consists of 17 residues. The CDR3 bases are TGTGCCACCAGCTCAACCCGGGGACAGGGGCCCAATCAGCCCCAGCATTTT. This gives the protein CATSSTRGQGPNQPQHF. Complete variable domain (other parts from reference TRBV15 and TRBJ1-5): DAMVIQNPRYQVTQFGKPVTLSCSQTLNHNVMYWYQQKSSQAPKLLFHYYDKDFNNEADTPDNFQSRRPNTSFCFLDIRSPGLGDTAMYLCATSSTRGQGPNQPQHFGDGTRLSIL.